One T cell receptor (beta chain) is described in this entry. What it binds is not known. The ends were cut back, 0 bases at V and 4 bases at J, with 9 bases in the middle. Germline V gene sequence: CDR1 SGHDN, CDR2 FVKESK. The CDR3 has 15 amino acids. The source of the sample is a study of T cell responses to AZD1222 COVID-19 vaccine. Study conclusions and caveats: Only six people who got AZD1222 tested seropositive at baseline. Donors were largely white British and mainly female; clonal diversity was possibly underestimated. Unmutated variant regions reportedly attract nearly half of all spike-specific TCRs.

This table comes from immunoSEQ multiplex PCR, and its TCRdb copy is limited to in-frame clones, with some not included. The repertoire holds fewer than 150,000 clones, with approximately 88% as singletons. This material consisted of peripheral blood, taken on day 0 of AZD1222 vaccination. The clonotype was recovered from an adult in good health. The rearrangement joins TRBV14 to TRBJ1-4; D is unresolved. Written as DNA, the CDR3 is TGTGCCAGCAGCCAAGATCGGCTGCGTAATGAAAAACTGTTTTTT. It codes for CASSQDRLRNEKLFF.